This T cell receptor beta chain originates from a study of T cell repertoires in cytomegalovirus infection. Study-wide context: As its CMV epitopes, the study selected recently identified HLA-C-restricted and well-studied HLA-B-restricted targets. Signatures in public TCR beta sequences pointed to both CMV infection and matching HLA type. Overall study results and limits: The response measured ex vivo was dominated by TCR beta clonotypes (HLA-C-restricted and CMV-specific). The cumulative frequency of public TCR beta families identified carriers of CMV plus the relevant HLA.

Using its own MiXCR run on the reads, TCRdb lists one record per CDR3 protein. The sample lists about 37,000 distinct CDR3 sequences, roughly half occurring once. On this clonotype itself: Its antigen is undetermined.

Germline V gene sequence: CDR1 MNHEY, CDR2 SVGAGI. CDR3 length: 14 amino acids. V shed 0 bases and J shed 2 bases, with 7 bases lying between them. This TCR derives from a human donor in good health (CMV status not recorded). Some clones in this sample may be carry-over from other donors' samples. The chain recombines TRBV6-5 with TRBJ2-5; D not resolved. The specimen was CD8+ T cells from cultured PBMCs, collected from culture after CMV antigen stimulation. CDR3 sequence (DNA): TGTGCCAGCAGTTACTCCGCAGGTCAAGAGACCCAGTACTTC. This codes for CASSYSAGQETQYF.